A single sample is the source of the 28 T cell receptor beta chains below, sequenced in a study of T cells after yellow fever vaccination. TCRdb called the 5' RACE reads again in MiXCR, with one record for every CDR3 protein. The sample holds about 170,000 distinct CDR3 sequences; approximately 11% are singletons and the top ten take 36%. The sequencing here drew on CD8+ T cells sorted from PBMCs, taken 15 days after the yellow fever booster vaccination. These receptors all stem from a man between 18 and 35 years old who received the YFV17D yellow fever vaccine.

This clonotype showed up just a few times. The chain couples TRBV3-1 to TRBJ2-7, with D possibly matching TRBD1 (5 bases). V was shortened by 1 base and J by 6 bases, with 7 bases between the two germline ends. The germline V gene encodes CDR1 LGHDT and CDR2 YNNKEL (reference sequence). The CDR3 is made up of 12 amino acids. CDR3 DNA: TGTGCCAGCAGCCAAGGGGGCGGCGAGCAGTACGTC. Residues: CASSQGGGEQYV.

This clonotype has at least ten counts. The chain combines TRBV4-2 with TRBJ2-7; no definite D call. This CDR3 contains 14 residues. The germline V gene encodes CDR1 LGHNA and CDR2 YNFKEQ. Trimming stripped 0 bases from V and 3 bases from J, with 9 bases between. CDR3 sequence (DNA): TGTGCCAGCAGCCAAGAGCAGTCCTTCTACGAGCAGTACTTC. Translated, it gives CASSQEQSFYEQYF.

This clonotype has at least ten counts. In DNA form, the CDR3 reads TGTGCCAGCAGCCAGACAGGACTTATCTCTGGAAACACCATATATTTT. Its translation: CASSQTGLISGNTIYF. This rearrangement joins TRBV3-1 to TRBJ1-3, with D possibly matching TRBD1 (6 bases). The germline gives CDR1 LGHDT, CDR2 YNNKEL (reference sequence). This CDR3 comprises 16 residues. V gave up 3 bases and J gave up 0 bases, with 12 bases separating them. The full variable domain, in which reference TRBV3-1 and TRBJ1-3 provide the parts outside the CDR3, is DTAVSQTPKYLVTQMGNDKSIKCEQNLGHDTMYWYKQDSKKFLKIMFSYNNKELIINETVPNRFSPKSPDKAHLNLHINSLELGDSAVYFCASSQTGLISGNTIYFGEGSWLTVV.

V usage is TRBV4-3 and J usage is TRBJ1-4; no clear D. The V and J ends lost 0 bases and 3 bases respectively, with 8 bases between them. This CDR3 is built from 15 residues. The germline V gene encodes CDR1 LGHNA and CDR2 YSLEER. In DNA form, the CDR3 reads TGCGCCAGCAGCCAAGAAAGAACAGCTAATGAAAAACTGTTTTTT. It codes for CASSQERTANEKLFF.

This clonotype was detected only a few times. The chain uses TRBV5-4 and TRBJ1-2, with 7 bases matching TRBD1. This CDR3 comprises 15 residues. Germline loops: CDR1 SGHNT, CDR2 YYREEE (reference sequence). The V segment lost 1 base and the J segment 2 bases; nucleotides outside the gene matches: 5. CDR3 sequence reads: CASSLLTGPNYGYTF. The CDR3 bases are TGTGCCAGCAGCTTGTTGACAGGGCCCAACTATGGCTACACCTTC. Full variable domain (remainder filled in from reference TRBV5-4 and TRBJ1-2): ETGVTQSPTHLIKTRGQQVTLRCSSQSGHNTVSWYQQALGQGPQFIFQYYREEENGRGNFPPRFSGLQFPNYSSELNVNALELDDSALYLCASSLLTGPNYGYTFGSGTRLTVV.

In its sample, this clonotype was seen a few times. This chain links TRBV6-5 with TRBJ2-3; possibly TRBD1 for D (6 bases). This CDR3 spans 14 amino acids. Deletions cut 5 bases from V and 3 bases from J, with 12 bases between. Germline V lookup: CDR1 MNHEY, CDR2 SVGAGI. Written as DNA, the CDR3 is TGTGCCAGCAGTCCGTACAGGGAAACAGATACGCAGTATTTT. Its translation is CASSPYRETDTQYF.

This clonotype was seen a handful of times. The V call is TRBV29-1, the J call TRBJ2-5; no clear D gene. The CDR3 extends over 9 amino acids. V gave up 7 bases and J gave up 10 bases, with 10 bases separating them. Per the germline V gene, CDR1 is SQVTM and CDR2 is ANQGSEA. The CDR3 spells CSEGGGQYF. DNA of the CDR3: TGCAGCGAAGGCGGCGGCCAGTACTTC.

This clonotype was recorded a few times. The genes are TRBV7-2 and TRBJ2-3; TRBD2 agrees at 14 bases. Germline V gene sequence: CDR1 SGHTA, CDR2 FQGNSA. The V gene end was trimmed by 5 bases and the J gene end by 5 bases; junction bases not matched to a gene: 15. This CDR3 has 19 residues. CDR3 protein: CASSDPGLAGVGGVDTQYF. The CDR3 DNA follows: TGTGCCAGCAGCGACCCGGGACTAGCGGGGGTAGGGGGGGTAGATACGCAGTATTTT.

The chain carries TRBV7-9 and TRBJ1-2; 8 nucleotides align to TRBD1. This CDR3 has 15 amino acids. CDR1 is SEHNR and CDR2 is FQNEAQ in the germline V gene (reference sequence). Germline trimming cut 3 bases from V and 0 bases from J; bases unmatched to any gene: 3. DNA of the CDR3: TGTGCCAGCAGCTTGGACAGGGCAACTAACTATGGCTACACCTTC. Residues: CASSLDRATNYGYTF.

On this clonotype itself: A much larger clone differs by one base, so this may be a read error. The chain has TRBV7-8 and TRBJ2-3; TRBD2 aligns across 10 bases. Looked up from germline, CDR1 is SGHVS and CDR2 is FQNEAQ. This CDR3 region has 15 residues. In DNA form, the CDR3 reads TGTGCCGGCAGCTTAGCGGGGGGTAACACAGATACGCAGTATTTT. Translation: CAGSLAGGNTDTQYF. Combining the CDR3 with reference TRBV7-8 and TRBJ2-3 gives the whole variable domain GAGVSQSPRYKVAKRGQDVALRCDPISGHVSLFWYQQALGQGPEFLTYFQNEAQLDKSGLPSDRFFAERPEGSVSTLKIQRTQQEDSAVYLCAGSLAGGNTDTQYFGPGTRLTVL.

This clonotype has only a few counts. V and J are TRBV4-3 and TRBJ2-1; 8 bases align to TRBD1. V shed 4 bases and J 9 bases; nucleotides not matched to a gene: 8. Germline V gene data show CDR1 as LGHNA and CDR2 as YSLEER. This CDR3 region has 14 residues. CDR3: CASSPGQGAFEQFF. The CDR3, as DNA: TGCGCCAGCAGCCCAGGCCAGGGGGCTTTTGAGCAGTTCTTC.

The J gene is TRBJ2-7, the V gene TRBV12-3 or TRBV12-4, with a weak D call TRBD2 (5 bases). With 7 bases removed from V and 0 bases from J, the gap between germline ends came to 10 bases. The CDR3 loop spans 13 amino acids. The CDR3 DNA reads TGTGCCAGCACCTACGGGGTCTCCTACGAGCAGTACTTC. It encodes CASTYGVSYEQYF.

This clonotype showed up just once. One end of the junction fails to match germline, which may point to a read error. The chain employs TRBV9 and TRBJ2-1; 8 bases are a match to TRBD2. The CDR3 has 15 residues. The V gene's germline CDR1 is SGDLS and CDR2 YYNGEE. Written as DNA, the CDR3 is TGTGCCAGCAGCGTAGCGGGGGGGCTCAACAATGAGGAGTTCTTC. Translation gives CASSVAGGLNNEEFF.

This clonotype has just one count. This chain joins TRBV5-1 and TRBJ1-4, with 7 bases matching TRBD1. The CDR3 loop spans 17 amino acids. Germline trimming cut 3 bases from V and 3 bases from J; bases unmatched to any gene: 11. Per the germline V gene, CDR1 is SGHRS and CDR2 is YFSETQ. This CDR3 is CASSSTVDRAANEKLFF. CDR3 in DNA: TGCGCCAGCAGCTCCACCGTTGACAGGGCCGCTAATGAAAAACTGTTTTTT.

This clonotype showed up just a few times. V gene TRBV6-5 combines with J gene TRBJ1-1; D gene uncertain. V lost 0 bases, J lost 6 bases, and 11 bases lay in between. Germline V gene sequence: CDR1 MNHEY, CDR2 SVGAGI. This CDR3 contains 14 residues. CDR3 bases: TGTGCCAGCAGTTACTCGACCCGGGGATCTGAAGCTTTCTTT. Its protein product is CASSYSTRGSEAFF.

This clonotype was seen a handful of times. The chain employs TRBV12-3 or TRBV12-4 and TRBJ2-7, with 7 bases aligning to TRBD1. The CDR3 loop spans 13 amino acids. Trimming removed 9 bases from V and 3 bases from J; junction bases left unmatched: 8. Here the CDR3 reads CASRQGGNYEQYF. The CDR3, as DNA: TGTGCCAGTCGACAGGGCGGAAACTACGAGCAGTACTTC.

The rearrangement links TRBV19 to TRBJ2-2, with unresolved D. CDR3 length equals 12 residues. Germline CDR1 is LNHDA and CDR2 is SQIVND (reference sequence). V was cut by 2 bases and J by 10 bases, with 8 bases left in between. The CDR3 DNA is TGTGCCAGTAGTATATACAACTCGGAGCTGTTTTTT. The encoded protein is CASSIYNSELFF.

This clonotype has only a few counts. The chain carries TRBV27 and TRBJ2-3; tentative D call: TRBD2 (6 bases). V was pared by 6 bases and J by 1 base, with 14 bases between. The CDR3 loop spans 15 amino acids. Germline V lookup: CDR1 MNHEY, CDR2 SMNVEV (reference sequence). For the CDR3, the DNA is TGTGCCAGCAGCATCCTCGGACTACGCACAGATACGCAGTATTTT. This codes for CASSILGLRTDTQYF.

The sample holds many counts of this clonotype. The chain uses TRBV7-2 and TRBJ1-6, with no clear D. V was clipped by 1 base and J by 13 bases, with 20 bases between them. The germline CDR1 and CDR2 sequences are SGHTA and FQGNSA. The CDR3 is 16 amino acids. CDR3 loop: CASSLGAELTWAPLHF. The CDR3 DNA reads TGTGCCAGCAGCTTAGGTGCGGAGCTTACGTGGGCGCCCCTCCACTTT.

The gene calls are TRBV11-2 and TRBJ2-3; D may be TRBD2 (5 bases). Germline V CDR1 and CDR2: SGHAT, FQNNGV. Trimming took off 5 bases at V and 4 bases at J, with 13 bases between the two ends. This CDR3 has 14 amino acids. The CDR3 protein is CASSATSSPDTQYF. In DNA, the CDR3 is TGTGCCAGCAGCGCTACTAGTTCCCCAGATACGCAGTATTTT.

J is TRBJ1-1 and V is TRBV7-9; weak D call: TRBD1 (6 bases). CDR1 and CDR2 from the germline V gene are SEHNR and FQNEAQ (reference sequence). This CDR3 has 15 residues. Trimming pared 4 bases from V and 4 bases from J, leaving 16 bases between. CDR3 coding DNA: TGTGCCAGCAGCTCCTCAGACAGGAGCGGCACTGAAGCTTTCTTT. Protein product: CASSSSDRSGTEAFF.

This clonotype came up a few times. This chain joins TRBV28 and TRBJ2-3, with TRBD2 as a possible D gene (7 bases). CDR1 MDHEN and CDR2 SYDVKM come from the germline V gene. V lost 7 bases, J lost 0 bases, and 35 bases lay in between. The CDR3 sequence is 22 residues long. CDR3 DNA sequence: TGTGCCAGCATTGAAGTAGTGAGGGGGGGCTTAGTTCGAACGTCTAGCACAGATACGCAGTATTTT. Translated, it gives CASIEVVRGGLVRTSSTDTQYF.

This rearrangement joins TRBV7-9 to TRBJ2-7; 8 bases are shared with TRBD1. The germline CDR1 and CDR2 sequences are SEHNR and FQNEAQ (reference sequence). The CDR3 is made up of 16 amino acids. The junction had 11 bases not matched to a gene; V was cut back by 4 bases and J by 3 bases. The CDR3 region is CASSSPDRDRVYEQYF. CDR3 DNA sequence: TGTGCCAGCAGCTCCCCGGACAGGGACCGGGTCTACGAGCAGTACTTC.

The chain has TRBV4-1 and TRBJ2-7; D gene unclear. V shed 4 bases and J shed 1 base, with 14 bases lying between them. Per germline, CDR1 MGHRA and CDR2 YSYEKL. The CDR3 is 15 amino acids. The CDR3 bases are TGCGCCAGCAGCCTTAGAGGCCAAACTTCCTACGAGCAGTACTTC. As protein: CASSLRGQTSYEQYF.

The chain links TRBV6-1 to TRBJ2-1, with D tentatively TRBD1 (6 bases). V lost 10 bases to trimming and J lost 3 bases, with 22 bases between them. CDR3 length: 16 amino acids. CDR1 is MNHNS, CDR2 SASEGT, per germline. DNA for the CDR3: TGTGCCACCGGGCGTCTTCTAGACAGGTTCTACAATGAGCAGTTCTTC. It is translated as CATGRLLDRFYNEQFF.

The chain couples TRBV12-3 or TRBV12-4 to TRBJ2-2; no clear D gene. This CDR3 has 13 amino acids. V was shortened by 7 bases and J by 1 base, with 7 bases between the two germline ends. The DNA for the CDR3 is TGTGCCAGCACACGCAGGAACACCGGGGAGCTGTTTTTT. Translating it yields CASTRRNTGELFF.

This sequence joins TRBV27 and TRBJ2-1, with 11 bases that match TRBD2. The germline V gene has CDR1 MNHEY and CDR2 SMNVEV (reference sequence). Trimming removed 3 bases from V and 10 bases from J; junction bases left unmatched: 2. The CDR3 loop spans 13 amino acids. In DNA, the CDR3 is TGTGCCAGCAGTTTGCCTAGCGGGGGGGAGCAGTTCTTC. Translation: CASSLPSGGEQFF.

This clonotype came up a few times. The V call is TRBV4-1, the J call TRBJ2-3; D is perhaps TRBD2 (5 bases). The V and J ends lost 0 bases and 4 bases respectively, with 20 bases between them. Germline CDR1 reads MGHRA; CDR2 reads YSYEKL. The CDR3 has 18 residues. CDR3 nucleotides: TGCGCCAGCAGCCAAGATTACGGGGTATGGACGAAGGCAGATACGCAGTATTTT. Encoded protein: CASSQDYGVWTKADTQYF.